This T cell receptor beta chain is from a study of blood T cells in healthy people across ages. With a J-beta primer mix and a sample-barcoded 5' primer, a second PCR ran roughly 6 to 12 cycles. TCRdb used MiXCR to reprocess the 5' RACE reads, holding one entry per CDR3 protein. The sample records approximately 940,000 distinct CDR3 sequences, about 48% being singletons. Isolation yielded PBMCs, at least 7 million per sample, in every case. The total RNA that was extracted per sample amounted to at least 6 micrograms. Trimming removed 0 bases at V and 7 bases at J, with 9 bases between. The CDR3 consists of 14 residues. Germline V gene lookup returns CDR1 MGHRA and CDR2 YSYEKL.

The chain joins TRBV4-1 to TRBJ1-4, with D unresolved. The sequenced sample was blood. This clonotype was sampled from a man aged 25 to 40 in good health. The CDR3 sequence: CASSQEVAGEKLFF. Here the CDR3 DNA reads TGCGCCAGCAGCCAAGAAGTGGCCGGTGAAAAACTGTTTTTT.